A single sample gave rise to the 27 T cell receptor beta chains below, sequenced in a study of T cells in Graves' hyperthyroidism and ophthalmopathy. TCR beta CDR3 regions were amplified from RNA transcripts. A set of HTBI primers served as the primers for a first-round RT-PCR of the TCR CDR3. TCRdb analysed the multiplex PCR reads with MiXCR anew, one entry per CDR3 protein. The sample comprises 700,000 or so distinct CDR3 sequences, approximately 15% of which are singletons, and 12% rests with the top ten. The specimen sequenced was blood. The receptors come from a woman aged 45-65 years with Graves' ophthalmopathy.

This clonotype occurred many times. CDR3 sequence: CASSKGPPSNQPQHF. In DNA, the CDR3 is TGTGCCAGCAGCAAGGGGCCGCCGAGCAATCAGCCCCAGCATTTT. The chain has TRBV7-9 and TRBJ1-5; the D gene is possibly TRBD1 (5 bases). V was trimmed by 5 bases and J by 1 base, leaving 12 bases between them. Germline CDR1 and CDR2: SEHNR and FQNEAQ (reference sequence). The CDR3 runs 15 residues.

In this sample, this clonotype turned up many times. This chain joins TRBV7-6 and TRBJ2-5; TRBD2 aligns across 14 bases. V dropped 5 bases and J dropped 5; count of bases not matched to a gene: 7. CDR1 is SGHVS and CDR2 is FNYEAQ in the germline V gene. CDR3 length: 16 residues. The CDR3 DNA follows: TGTGCCAGCAGCAGGACTAGCGGGAGGATTGGTGAGACCCAGTACTTC. This encodes CASSRTSGRIGETQYF.

In this sample, this clonotype turned up many times. The gene calls are TRBV14 and TRBJ2-5; TRBD2 might be the D (5 bases). Germline V lookup: CDR1 SGHDN, CDR2 FVKESK. This CDR3 has 13 amino acids. Trimming took off 0 bases at V and 5 bases at J, with 7 bases between the two ends. As DNA, the CDR3 is TGTGCCAGCAGCCAAGAATGGAGGGAGACCCAGTACTTC. Its translation: CASSQEWRETQYF.

This clonotype showed up many times. This chain connects TRBV7-2 to TRBJ2-3; D might be TRBD1 or TRBD2, each matching 5 bases. V gave up 5 bases and J gave up 5 bases, with 11 bases separating them. The germline CDR1 and CDR2 sequences are SGHTA and FQGNSA. The CDR3 length is 13 residues. This CDR3 is CASSPGTGDTQYF. CDR3 nucleotides: TGTGCCAGCAGCCCAGGGACCGGAGATACGCAGTATTTT.

This clonotype was detected a few times. The CDR3 sequence: CASSLDPPGQGGTYEQYF. The DNA of the CDR3 is TGTGCCAGCAGCTTAGACCCCCCCGGACAGGGGGGGACCTACGAGCAGTACTTC. V gene TRBV7-2 combines with J gene TRBJ2-7, with 10 bases that match TRBD1. CDR1 and CDR2 from the germline V gene are SGHTA and FQGNSA. Losses at the gene ends were 1 base for V and 2 bases for J; bases not matched to a gene: 11. The CDR3 loop spans 18 amino acids. The whole variable domain, filled in from reference TRBV7-2 and TRBJ2-7, reads GAGVSQSPSNKVTEKGKDVELRCDPISGHTALYWYRQSLGQGLEFLIYFQGNSAPDKSGLPSDRFSAERTGGSVSTLTIQRTQQEDSAVYLCASSLDPPGQGGTYEQYFGPGTRLTVT.

This clonotype was counted ten times or more. The chain carries TRBV20-1 and TRBJ2-1; 10 bases agree with TRBD2. The V gene's germline CDR1 is DFQATT and CDR2 SNEGSKA (reference sequence). V shed 0 bases, J shed 6 bases, and the junction held 11 bases outside the gene matches. The CDR3 loop spans 17 amino acids. DNA of the CDR3: TGCAGTGCTAGAGATCGACTAGCGGGTAGCAATCCCAATGAGCAGTTCTTC. This codes for CSARDRLAGSNPNEQFF.

This clonotype was recorded many times. The V and J genes are TRBV28 and TRBJ1-5, with unresolved D. The germline V gene encodes CDR1 MDHEN and CDR2 SYDVKM. This CDR3 spans 12 amino acids. Trimming stripped 11 bases from V and 2 bases from J, with 10 bases between. DNA of the CDR3: TGTGCCGCCACCTGGGGCAATCAGCCCCAGCATTTT. It specifies CAATWGNQPQHF.

This clonotype appeared many times. The chain recombines TRBV6-1 with TRBJ1-2; D not resolved. Trimming cost V 8 bases and J 2 bases, with 15 bases left between them. There are 14 residues in the CDR3. Germline values: CDR1 MNHNS, CDR2 SASEGT. The CDR3: CASSSGQTNYGYTF. The CDR3 region has the DNA TGTGCCAGCTCCTCGGGTCAAACGAACTATGGCTACACCTTC.

The V call is TRBV10-3, the J call TRBJ1-1, with 9 bases identical to TRBD1. The CDR3 extends over 12 amino acids. The V gene end was trimmed by 9 bases and the J gene end by 4 bases; junction bases not matched to a gene: 3. Germline V gene lookup returns CDR1 ENHRY and CDR2 SYGVKD. The CDR3 nucleotides are TGTGCCATTGGACAGGGGCGCACTGAAGCTTTCTTT. It codes for CAIGQGRTEAFF.

This clonotype has a handful of counts. The CDR3 loop is CASSTPGQGVSPPFF. The CDR3 DNA follows: TGTGCCAGCAGTACCCCGGGACAGGGGGTGAGCCCCCCGTTCTTC. V usage is TRBV28 and J usage is TRBJ2-1, with 11 bases fitting TRBD1. Germline-derived CDR1 and CDR2 are MDHEN and SYDVKM. CDR3 size: 15 residues. Trimming at V came to 5 bases and at J to 15 bases, leaving 15 bases not matched to a gene.

This clonotype was counted between two and nine times. This sequence joins TRBV28 and TRBJ1-5; 11 bases align to TRBD1. Trimming took 5 bases from V and 5 from J; bases not matched to a gene: 5. This CDR3 has 15 residues. The germline V gene has CDR1 MDHEN and CDR2 SYDVKM. CDR3 sequence (DNA): TGTGCCAGCAGTAAGGGACAGGGGGGCCATCAGCCCCAGCATTTT. Protein: CASSKGQGGHQPQHF.

This clonotype appeared a few times. The chain recombines TRBV4-3 with TRBJ2-2, with D possibly called TRBD1 or TRBD2 (5 bases each). Trimming removed 0 bases from V and 6 bases from J, with 11 bases in between. The V gene's germline CDR1 is LGHNA and CDR2 YSLEER. The CDR3 runs to 15 residues. For the CDR3, the DNA is TGCGCCAGCAGCCAAGAAGTAGAGGGACCCGGGGAGCTGTTTTTT. Amino acids: CASSQEVEGPGELFF.

The CDR3 nucleotides are TGCAGCGTCGAGACAGGGGCGAGCAATCAGCCCCAGCATTTT. Its protein product is CSVETGASNQPQHF. V and J are TRBV29-1 and TRBJ1-5; 8 bases are shared with TRBD1. Germline CDR1 is SQVTM and CDR2 is ANQGSEA. CDR3 size: 14 residues. After removal of 6 bases from V and 1 base from J, the junction contained 5 bases not matched to a gene.

The rearrangement uses TRBV30 and TRBJ1-4; the match to TRBD1 covers 7 bases. The V gene's germline CDR1 is GTSNPN and CDR2 SVGIG (reference sequence). The J segment lost 7 bases and the V segment lost 2 bases, leaving 10 bases of the junction unmatched. The CDR3 spans 15 residues. DNA of the CDR3: TGTGCCTGGAGTACGTCAGGGGGGAGGATTGAAAAACTGTTTTTT. This codes for CAWSTSGGRIEKLFF.

This clonotype was counted at least ten times. The V call is TRBV24-1, the J call TRBJ2-3; possibly TRBD1 for D (6 bases). The V gene's germline CDR1 is KGHDR and CDR2 SFDVKD. Trimming pared 0 bases from V and 5 bases from J, leaving 14 bases between. The CDR3 length is 16 residues. The CDR3 sequence is CATSDLKGQGKDTQYF. The CDR3 DNA follows: TGTGCCACCAGTGATTTGAAGGGTCAGGGGAAAGATACGCAGTATTTT.

J is TRBJ2-3 and V is TRBV20-1; 10 nucleotides match TRBD2. The CDR3 has 19 amino acids. Per germline, CDR1 DFQATT and CDR2 SNEGSKA (reference sequence). After removal of 0 bases from V and 0 bases from J, the junction contained 12 bases not matched to a gene. The CDR3 nucleotides read TGCAGTGCTAGAGATCCCCCCGGAGCTAGCGGGAGTAGCACAGATACGCAGTATTTT. Protein product: CSARDPPGASGSSTDTQYF.

This clonotype appeared a few times. The germline gene is not matched at one end of the junction; a read error may be the cause. The CDR3 loop is CAIRGGLTGAFF. Written as DNA, the CDR3 is TGTGCCATCAGAGGCGGGCTCACTGGAGCTTTCTTT. V and J are TRBV10-3 and TRBJ1-1; no definite D call. The germline gives CDR1 ENHRY, CDR2 SYGVKD. This CDR3 is 12 amino acids long.

In regard to this clonotype: It may be a read error: a sequence one base away is much more abundant. This chain uses TRBV28 with TRBJ2-7, with 12 positions matching TRBD2. V dropped 5 bases and J dropped 5; count of bases not matched to a gene: 13. CDR3 length: 17 residues. Germline V lookup: CDR1 MDHEN, CDR2 SYDVKM. DNA of the CDR3: TGTGCCAGCAGTACGACTAGCGGGGGTGGAGTTTTTGACGAGCAGTACTTC. Protein product: CASSTTSGGGVFDEQYF. Drawing the rest from reference TRBV28 and TRBJ2-7, the complete variable domain is DVKVTQSSRYLVKRTGEKVFLECVQDMDHENMFWYRQDPGLGLRLIYFSYDVKMKEKGDIPEGYSVSREKKERFSLILESASTNQTSMYLCASSTTSGGGVFDEQYFGPGTRLTVT.

This clonotype showed up many times. This sequence joins TRBV28 and TRBJ2-6; no clear D. Trimming stripped 3 bases from V and 0 bases from J, with 18 bases between. The germline V gene encodes CDR1 MDHEN and CDR2 SYDVKM. The CDR3 length is 19 residues. For the CDR3, the DNA is TGTGCCAGCAGTTTGAGAGCGTGGACGTCGAGCTCTGGGGCCAACGTCCTGACTTTC. The encoded protein is CASSLRAWTSSSGANVLTF.

The gene calls are TRBV19 and TRBJ1-1; D possibly corresponds to TRBD1 (6 bases). V lost 1 base and J lost 6, with 15 bases in between. CDR3 length: 15 amino acids. Germline V CDR1 and CDR2: LNHDA, SQIVND (reference sequence). As DNA, the CDR3 is TGTGCCAGTAGTATAGTCGGGGGGCCTGGGGCTGAAGCTTTCTTT. As protein: CASSIVGGPGAEAFF. Supplemented by reference TRBV19 and TRBJ1-1, the full variable domain reads DGGITQSPKYLFRKEGQNVTLSCEQNLNHDAMYWYRQDPGQGLRLIYYSQIVNDFQKGDIAEGYSVSREKKESFPLTVTSAQKNPTAFYLCASSIVGGPGAEAFFGQGTRLTVV.

This clonotype was found many times. The rearrangement uses TRBV3-1 and TRBJ1-1; D perhaps matches TRBD1 (6 bases). This CDR3 comprises 15 residues. V lost 1 base, J lost 1 base, and 10 bases lay in between. Germline values: CDR1 LGHDT, CDR2 YNNKEL (reference sequence). CDR3 bases: TGTGCCAGCAGCCAAGGGGGCAGGGGGAACACTGAAGCTTTCTTT. Amino acid sequence: CASSQGGRGNTEAFF.

This clonotype was detected a few times. CDR3 protein: CASSPLPGVAVTETQYF. The CDR3 DNA sequence: TGTGCCAGCTCACCACTACCGGGGGTAGCGGTTACAGAGACCCAGTACTTC. The chain employs TRBV18 and TRBJ2-5; the D gene is possibly TRBD2 (6 bases). Germline loops: CDR1 KGHSH, CDR2 LQKENI. V dropped 1 base and J dropped 4 bases, with 19 bases sitting between them. This CDR3 is 17 amino acids long.

This clonotype was recorded many times. As DNA, the CDR3 is TGTGCCACCAGCGCCCGGGATCCTAAGGAGACCCAGTACTTC. Translation gives CATSARDPKETQYF. The chain carries TRBV15 and TRBJ2-5; D may be TRBD2 (5 bases). The CDR3 totals 14 residues. Germline-derived CDR1 and CDR2 are LNHNV and YYDKDF (reference sequence). The V gene lost 5 bases and the J gene lost 5 bases, with 15 bases spanning the gap.

There are many counts of this clonotype. The chain is built from TRBV4-3 and TRBJ1-1, with D tentatively TRBD1 (5 bases). The CDR3 loop spans 14 amino acids. The V gene's germline CDR1 is LGHNA and CDR2 YSLEER. V lost 4 bases and J lost 3, with 12 bases in between. CDR3 residues: CASSRTGGDTEAFF. In DNA form, the CDR3 reads TGCGCCAGCAGCCGTACGGGGGGAGACACTGAAGCTTTCTTT.

V usage is TRBV24-1 and J usage is TRBJ2-3; 8 bases align to TRBD1. CDR3 length equals 17 residues. V lost 9 bases to trimming and J lost 2 bases; unmatched junction nucleotides: 15. CDR1 KGHDR and CDR2 SFDVKD come from the germline V gene. CDR3 coding DNA: TGTGCCACCTCGGGGGAACAGACAGGGGTTACCACAGATACGCAGTATTTT. Amino acid sequence: CATSGEQTGVTTDTQYF.

This clonotype has only a few counts. This chain links TRBV6-1 with TRBJ2-4; 7 nucleotides match TRBD1. With 3 bases clipped from V and 2 bases from J, the junction kept 7 bases outside the gene matches. Germline assignment: CDR1 MNHNS and CDR2 SASEGT. The CDR3 totals 16 residues. The CDR3: CASSDQGVSTKNIQYF. The CDR3 nucleotides are TGTGCCAGCAGTGACCAGGGGGTGTCGACCAAAAACATTCAGTACTTC.

This clonotype was found a few times. The CDR3 region is CASSPQGVQETQYF. For the CDR3, the DNA is TGTGCCAGCAGTCCCCAAGGGGTTCAAGAGACCCAGTACTTC. V and J are TRBV12-3 or TRBV12-4 and TRBJ2-5, with D perhaps TRBD1 (5 bases). The length of the CDR3 is 14 residues. Trimming pared 5 bases from V and 2 bases from J, leaving 12 bases between.